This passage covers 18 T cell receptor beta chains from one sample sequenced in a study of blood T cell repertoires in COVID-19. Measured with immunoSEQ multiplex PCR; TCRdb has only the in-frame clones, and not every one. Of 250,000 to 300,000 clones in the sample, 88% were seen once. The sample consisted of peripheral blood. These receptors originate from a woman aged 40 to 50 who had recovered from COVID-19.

DNA of the CDR3: TGTGCCAGCACCGCTGGGAGGACGGCCCCCTACACCTTC. Residues: CASTAGRTAPYTF. This chain links TRBV6-5 with TRBJ1-2; unclear D gene. CDR1 and CDR2 from the germline V gene are MNHEY and SVGAGI. The CDR3 spans 13 residues. V lost 7 bases, J lost 10 bases, and 19 bases lay in between.

The CDR3 sequence: CASSKRGGAGELFF. In DNA, the CDR3 is TGTGCCAGCAGCAAACGCGGGGGTGCCGGGGAGCTGTTTTTT. The chain is built from TRBV7-2 and TRBJ2-2; 7 bases fit TRBD2. The CDR3 is 14 residues long. With 5 bases clipped from V and 6 bases from J, the junction kept 6 bases outside the gene matches. Germline CDR1 reads SGHTA; CDR2 reads FQGNSA.

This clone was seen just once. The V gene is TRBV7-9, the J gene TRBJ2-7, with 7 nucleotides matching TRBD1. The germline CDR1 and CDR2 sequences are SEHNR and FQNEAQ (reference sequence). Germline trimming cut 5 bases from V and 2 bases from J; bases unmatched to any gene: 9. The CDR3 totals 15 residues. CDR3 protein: CASSPRQGLAYEQYF. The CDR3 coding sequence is TGTGCCAGCAGCCCGCGACAGGGCCTAGCCTACGAGCAGTACTTC.

CDR3 sequence: CASSPWAGGTDTQYF. As DNA, the CDR3 is TGTGCCAGCTCACCCTGGGCGGGGGGCACAGATACGCAGTATTTT. V gene TRBV18 combines with J gene TRBJ2-3; 7 nucleotides line up with TRBD2. This CDR3 comprises 15 residues. With V trimmed by 3 bases and J by 1 base, 4 bases remained unmatched. Germline-derived CDR1 and CDR2 are KGHSH and LQKENI.

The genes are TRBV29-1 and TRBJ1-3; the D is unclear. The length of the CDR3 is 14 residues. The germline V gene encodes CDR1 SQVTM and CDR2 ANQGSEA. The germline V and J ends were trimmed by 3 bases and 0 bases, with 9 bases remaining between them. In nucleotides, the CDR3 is TGCAGCGTTGATGGGGAGGACTCTGGAAACACCATATATTTT. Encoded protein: CSVDGEDSGNTIYF.

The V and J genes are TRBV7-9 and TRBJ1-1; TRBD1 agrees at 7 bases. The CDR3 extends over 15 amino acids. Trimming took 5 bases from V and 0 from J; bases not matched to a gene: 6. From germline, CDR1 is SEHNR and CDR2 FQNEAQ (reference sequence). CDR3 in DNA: TGTGCCAGCAGCCCGCACAGGGGCGTGAACACTGAAGCTTTCTTT. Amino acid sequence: CASSPHRGVNTEAFF. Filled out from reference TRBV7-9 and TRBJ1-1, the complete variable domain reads DTGVSQNPRHKITKRGQNVTFRCDPISEHNRLYWYRQTLGQGPEFLTYFQNEAQLEKSRLLSDRFSAERPKGSFSTLEIQRTEQGDSAMYLCASSPHRGVNTEAFFGQGTRLTVV.

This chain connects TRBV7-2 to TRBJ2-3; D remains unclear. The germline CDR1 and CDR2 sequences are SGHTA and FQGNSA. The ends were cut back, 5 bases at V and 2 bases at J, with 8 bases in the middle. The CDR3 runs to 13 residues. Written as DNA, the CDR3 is TGTGCCAGCAGCCCGAGCCCCACAGATACGCAGTATTTT. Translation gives CASSPSPTDTQYF.

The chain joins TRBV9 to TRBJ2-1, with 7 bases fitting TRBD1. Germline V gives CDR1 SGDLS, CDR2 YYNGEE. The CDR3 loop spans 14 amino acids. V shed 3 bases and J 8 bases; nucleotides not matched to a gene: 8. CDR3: CASSAGTVPDEQFF. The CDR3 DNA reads TGTGCCAGCAGCGCCGGGACAGTCCCCGATGAGCAGTTCTTC.

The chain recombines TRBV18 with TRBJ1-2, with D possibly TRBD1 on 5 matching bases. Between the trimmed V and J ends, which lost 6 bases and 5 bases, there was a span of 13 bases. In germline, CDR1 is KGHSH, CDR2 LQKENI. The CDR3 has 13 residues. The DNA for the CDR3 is TGTGCCAGCTCCGCGGGACCGGAGTATGGCTACACCTTC. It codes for CASSAGPEYGYTF.

CDR3 loop: CASSFPGRGDTQYF. DNA for the CDR3: TGTGCCAGCAGCTTTCCGGGGCGGGGGGATACGCAGTATTTT. The rearrangement joins TRBV11-3 to TRBJ2-3; 7 bases align to TRBD2. The CDR3 is made up of 14 amino acids. V lost 3 bases and J lost 6; bases outside the gene matches: 6. Germline CDR1 and CDR2: SGHNT and YENEEA.

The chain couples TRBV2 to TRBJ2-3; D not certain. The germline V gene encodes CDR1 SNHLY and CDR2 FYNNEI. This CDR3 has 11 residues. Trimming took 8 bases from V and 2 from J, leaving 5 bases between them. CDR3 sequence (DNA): TGTGCCAGCGGCCCCACAGATACGCAGTATTTT. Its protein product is CASGPTDTQYF.

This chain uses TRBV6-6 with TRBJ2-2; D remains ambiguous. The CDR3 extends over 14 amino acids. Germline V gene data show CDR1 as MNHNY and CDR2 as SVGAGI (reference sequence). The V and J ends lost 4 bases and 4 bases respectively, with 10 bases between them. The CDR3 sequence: CASSSRGGTGELFF. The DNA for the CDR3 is TGTGCCAGCAGTTCGCGTGGCGGCACCGGGGAGCTGTTTTTT.

In nucleotides, the CDR3 is TGTGCCAGCAGTGATTGGGGGGGCCGGGGTGAAGCTTTCTTT. It codes for CASSDWGGRGEAFF. The chain carries TRBV6-1 and TRBJ1-1; tentative D call: TRBD1 (6 bases). Germline CDR1 MNHNS, CDR2 SASEGT. V was clipped by 3 bases and J by 7 bases, with 15 bases between them. The CDR3 loop spans 14 amino acids.

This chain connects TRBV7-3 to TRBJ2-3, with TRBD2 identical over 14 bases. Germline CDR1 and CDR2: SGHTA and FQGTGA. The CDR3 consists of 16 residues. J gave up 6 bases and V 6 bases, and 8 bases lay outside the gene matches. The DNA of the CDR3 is TGTGCCAGCAGTCCGAGGACTAGCGGGGGGCGGGATACGCAGTATTTT. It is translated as CASSPRTSGGRDTQYF.

The CDR3 DNA reads as TGTGCCAGCAGCCTAGGACCGGGAGAGAGTCAGCCCCAGCATTTT. Translating gives CASSLGPGESQPQHF. V usage is TRBV14 and J usage is TRBJ1-5; no firm D call. There are 15 residues in the CDR3. Germline values: CDR1 SGHDN, CDR2 FVKESK. The V and J ends lost 4 bases and 6 bases respectively, with 16 bases between them.

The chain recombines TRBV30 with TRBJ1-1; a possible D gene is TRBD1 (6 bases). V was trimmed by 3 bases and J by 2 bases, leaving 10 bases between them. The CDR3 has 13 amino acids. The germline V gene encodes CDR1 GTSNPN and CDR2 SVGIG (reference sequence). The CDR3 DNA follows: TGTGCCTGGAGCTGGACAGAAAACACTGAAGCTTTCTTT. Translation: CAWSWTENTEAFF.

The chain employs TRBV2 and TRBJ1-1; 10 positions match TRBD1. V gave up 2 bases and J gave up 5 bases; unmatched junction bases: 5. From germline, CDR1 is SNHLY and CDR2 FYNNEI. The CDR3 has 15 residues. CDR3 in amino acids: CASSERTGGETEAFF. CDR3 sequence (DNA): TGTGCCAGCAGTGAAAGGACAGGGGGGGAAACTGAAGCTTTCTTT.

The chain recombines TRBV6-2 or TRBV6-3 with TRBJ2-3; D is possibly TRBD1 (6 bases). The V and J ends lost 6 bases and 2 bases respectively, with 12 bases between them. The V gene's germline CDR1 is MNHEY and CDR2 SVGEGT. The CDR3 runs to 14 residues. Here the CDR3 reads CASSQDSSTDTQYF. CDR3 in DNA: TGTGCCAGCAGCCAGGACAGCTCCACAGATACGCAGTATTTT.